Listed here is a single TCR beta chain. This clone was counted only a few times. Its antigen remains undetermined. No base qualities exist here, and no much larger clone lies one base off it. These data originate in a study of blood T cell repertoires in COVID-19 (dated by TCRdb to about 2020). A note on the overall study: The collaborator samples originated in the United States, Italy and Spain and spanned the acute and convalescent phases of COVID-19. The material from the prospective study consisted of cDNA or gDNA derived from T cells, B-cell-depleted T cells, or PBMCs. Deeply sampled blood TCRbeta repertoires from subjects exposed to, actively infected with, or recovered from COVID-19 were included in the dataset. The repertoires were released in a freely available public database intended as a resource for research on the immune response to SARS-CoV-2. Samples were obtained from the ongoing ImmuneRACE study (first 160 participants) and from approximately 1,200 subjects provided by 6 global collaborators. A de-identified subject ID, COVID-19 status, age in years and sex were almost always included in the sample metadata. Where available, HLA class I and class II types were obtained from metadata supplied by the sample provider rather than from assay-based typing. General conclusions and limits of the study: The amount of clinical and demographic metadata varied by source and participant and was provided uncurated.

The CDR3 runs 16 amino acids, cysteine and phenylalanine included. Just CDR3 DNA is preserved here, 48 bases in frame from base 1. Germline trimming: 2 bases from V, 4 bases from J; junction bases outside gene matches: 10. The germline V gene (reference sequence) specifies MNHEY as CDR1 and SMNVEV as CDR2. Whole blood was collected in K2EDTA tubes by collaborating institutions according to the institutions' own protocols. For TCRbeta analysis, collaborators shipped samples in one of three forms: frozen whole blood, isolated PBMCs, or DNA extracted from either of those sample types. TCRbeta CDR3 regions were amplified from genomic DNA using the immunoSEQ Assay, a bias-controlled multiplex PCR. As for the authors' bioinformatics: Within the assay, amplification of reference gene primers was used to estimate how many nucleated cells each sample contained. Sequence reads were collapsed and filtered to measure the absolute abundance of every unique TCRbeta CDR3 rearrangement. For each sample, productive Simpson clonality was calculated by taking the square root of Simpson's diversity index across productive rearrangements. The table was pulled from immuneACCESS by TCRdb, which kept in-frame rearrangements only. Such tables lose some clones; where checked, under half of the loss comes from unresolved V genes, and the rest has no known cause. The V and J calls and the clone size are those of that table, but D and trimming were determined from the DNA. Within this sample are tens of thousands of clones, with over 80% of them counted one time only. The ten biggest clones cover 15% to 20% of the sample.

The source of this sequence is a human donor in a cohort sampled during active COVID-19. What was sequenced was peripheral blood. The chain was built from TRBV27 and TRBJ1-1, with TRBD1 identical over 7 junction bases. The CDR3 corresponds to CASSLIGQAGGTEAFF. The DNA sequence follows: TGTGCCAGCAGTTTAATCGGACAGGCTGGGGGCACTGAAGCTTTCTTT.